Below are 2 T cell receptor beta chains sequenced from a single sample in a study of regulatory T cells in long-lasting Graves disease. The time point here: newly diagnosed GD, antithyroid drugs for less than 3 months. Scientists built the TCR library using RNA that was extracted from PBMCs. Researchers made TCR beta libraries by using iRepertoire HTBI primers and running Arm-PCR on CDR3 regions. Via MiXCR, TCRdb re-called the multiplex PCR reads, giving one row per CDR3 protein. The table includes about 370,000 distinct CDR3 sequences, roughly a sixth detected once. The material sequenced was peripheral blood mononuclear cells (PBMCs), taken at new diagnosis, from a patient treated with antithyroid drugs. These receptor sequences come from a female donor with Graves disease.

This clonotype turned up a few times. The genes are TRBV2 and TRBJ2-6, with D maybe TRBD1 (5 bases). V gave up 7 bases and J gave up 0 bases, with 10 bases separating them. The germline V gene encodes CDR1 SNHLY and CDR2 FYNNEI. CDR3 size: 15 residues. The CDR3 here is CASKDRLSGANVLTF. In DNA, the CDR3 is TGTGCCAGCAAAGACAGACTCTCTGGGGCCAACGTCCTGACTTTC.

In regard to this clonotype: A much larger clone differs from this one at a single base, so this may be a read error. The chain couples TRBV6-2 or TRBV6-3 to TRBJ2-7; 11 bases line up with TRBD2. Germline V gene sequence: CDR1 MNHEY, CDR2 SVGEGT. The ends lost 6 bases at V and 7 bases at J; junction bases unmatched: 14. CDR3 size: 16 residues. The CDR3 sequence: CASRLQGTSGINEQYF. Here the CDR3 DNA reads TGTGCCAGCAGATTACAAGGGACTAGCGGAATCAATGAGCAGTACTTC.